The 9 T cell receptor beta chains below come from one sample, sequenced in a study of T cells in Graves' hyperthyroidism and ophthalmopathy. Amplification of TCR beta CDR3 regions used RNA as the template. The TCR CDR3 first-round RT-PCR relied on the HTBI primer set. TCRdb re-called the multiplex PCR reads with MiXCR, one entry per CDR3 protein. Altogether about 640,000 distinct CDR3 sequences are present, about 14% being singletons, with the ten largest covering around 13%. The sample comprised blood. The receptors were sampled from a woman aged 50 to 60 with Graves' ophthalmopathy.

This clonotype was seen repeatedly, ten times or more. CDR3 loop: CASSPATGGAETNEKLFF. The CDR3 nucleotides are TGTGCCAGCAGCCCAGCGACAGGGGGCGCGGAAACTAATGAAAAACTGTTTTTT. This chain joins TRBV7-8 and TRBJ1-4, with 10 bases lining up with TRBD1. Germline loops: CDR1 SGHVS, CDR2 FQNEAQ. This CDR3 has 18 amino acids. V lost 5 bases and J lost 1; bases outside the gene matches: 10.

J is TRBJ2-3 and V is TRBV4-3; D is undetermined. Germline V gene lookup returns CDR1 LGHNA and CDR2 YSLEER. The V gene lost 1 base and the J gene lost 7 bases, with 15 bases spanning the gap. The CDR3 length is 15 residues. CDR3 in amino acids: CASSQGTLIPNTQYF. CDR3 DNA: TGCGCCAGCAGCCAAGGGACCCTTATTCCGAATACGCAGTATTTT.

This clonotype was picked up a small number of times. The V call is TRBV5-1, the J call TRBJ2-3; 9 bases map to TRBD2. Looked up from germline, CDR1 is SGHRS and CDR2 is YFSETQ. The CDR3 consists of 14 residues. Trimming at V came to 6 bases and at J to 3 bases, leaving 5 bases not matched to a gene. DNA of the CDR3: TGCGCCAGCAAGGGCGGGAGGGCAACAGATACGCAGTATTTT. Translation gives CASKGGRATDTQYF.

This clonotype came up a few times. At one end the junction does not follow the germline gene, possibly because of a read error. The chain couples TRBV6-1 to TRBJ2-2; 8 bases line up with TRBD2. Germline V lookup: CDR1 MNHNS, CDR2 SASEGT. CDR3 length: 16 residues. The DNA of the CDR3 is TGTGCCAGCACCCGGGAGGGACTTTTGAACACCGTGGAGCTGTTTTTT. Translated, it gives CASTREGLLNTVELFF.

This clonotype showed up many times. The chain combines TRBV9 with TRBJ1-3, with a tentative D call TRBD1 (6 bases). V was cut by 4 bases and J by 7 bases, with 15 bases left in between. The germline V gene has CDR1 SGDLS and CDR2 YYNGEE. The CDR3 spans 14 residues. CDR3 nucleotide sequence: TGTGCCAGCAGCCCCGCCGGGGGGGCTAACACCATATATTTT. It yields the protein CASSPAGGANTIYF.

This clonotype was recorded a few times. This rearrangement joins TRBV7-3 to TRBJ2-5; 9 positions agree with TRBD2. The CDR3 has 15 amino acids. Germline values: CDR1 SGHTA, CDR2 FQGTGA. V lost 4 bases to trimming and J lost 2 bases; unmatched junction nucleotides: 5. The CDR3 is CASSSGTSLQETQYF. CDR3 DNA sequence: TGTGCCAGCAGCTCCGGGACTAGCCTACAAGAGACCCAGTACTTC.

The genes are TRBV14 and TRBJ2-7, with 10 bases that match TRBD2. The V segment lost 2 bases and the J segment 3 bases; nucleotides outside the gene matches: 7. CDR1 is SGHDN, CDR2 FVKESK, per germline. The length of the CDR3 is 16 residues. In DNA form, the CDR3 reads TGTGCCAGCAGCCAAAAAGCCGGGACTAGCGACTACGAGCAGTACTTC. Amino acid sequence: CASSQKAGTSDYEQYF.

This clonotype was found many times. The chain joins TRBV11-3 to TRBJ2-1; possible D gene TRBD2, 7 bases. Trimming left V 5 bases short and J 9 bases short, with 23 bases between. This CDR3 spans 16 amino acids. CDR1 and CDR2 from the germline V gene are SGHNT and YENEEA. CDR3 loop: CASSPGGGVRVGEQFF. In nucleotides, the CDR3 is TGTGCCAGCAGCCCGGGGGGCGGAGTAAGAGTCGGTGAGCAGTTCTTC.

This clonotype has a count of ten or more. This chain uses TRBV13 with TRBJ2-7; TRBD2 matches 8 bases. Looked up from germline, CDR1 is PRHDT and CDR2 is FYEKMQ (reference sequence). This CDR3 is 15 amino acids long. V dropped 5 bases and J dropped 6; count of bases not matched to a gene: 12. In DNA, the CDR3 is TGTGCCAGCAGCGCCGGGACTAGGGTTTCCGGCGAGCAGTACTTC. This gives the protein CASSAGTRVSGEQYF.